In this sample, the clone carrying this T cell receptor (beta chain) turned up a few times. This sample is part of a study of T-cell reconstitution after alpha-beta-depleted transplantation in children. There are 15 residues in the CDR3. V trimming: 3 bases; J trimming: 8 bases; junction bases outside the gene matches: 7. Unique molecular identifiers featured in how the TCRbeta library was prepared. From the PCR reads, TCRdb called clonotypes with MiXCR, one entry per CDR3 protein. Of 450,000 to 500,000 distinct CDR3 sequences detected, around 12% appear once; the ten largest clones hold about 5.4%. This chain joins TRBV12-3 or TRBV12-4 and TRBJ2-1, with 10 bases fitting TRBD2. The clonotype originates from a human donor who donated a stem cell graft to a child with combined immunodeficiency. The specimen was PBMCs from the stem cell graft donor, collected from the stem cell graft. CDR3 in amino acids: CASSLALAGVHEQFF. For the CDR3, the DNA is TGTGCCAGCAGTTTGGCCCTAGCGGGAGTCCATGAGCAGTTCTTC.